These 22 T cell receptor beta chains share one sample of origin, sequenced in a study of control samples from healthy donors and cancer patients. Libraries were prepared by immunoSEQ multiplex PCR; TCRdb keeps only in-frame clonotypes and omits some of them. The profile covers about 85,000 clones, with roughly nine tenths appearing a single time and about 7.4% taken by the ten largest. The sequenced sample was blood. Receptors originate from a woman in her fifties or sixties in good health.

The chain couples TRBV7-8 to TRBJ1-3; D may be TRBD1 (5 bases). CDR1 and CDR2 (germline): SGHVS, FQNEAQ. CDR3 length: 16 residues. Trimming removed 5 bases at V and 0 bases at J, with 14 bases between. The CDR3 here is CASSPWQGGSGNTIYF. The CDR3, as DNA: TGTGCCAGCAGCCCTTGGCAGGGCGGCTCTGGAAACACCATATATTTT.

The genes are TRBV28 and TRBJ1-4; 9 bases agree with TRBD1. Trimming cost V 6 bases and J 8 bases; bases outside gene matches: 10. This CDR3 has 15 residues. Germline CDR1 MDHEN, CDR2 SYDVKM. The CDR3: CASSLRGQGEEKLFF. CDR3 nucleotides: TGTGCCAGCAGCCTCCGGGGACAGGGAGAAGAAAAACTGTTTTTT.

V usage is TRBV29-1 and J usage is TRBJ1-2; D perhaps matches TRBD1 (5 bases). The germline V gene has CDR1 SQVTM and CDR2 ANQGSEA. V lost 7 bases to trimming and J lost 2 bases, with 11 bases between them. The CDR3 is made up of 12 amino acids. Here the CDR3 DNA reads TGCAGCGGGGGTCGGGGCAACTATGGCTACACCTTC. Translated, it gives CSGGRGNYGYTF.

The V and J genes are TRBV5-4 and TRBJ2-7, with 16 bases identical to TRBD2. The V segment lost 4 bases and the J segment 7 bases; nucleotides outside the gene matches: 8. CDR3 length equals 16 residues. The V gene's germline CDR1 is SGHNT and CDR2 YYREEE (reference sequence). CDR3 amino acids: CASSQGLAGGPREQYF. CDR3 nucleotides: TGTGCCAGCAGCCAGGGACTAGCGGGAGGGCCTCGGGAGCAGTACTTC. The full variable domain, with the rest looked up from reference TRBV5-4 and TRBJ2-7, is ETGVTQSPTHLIKTRGQQVTLRCSSQSGHNTVSWYQQALGQGPQFIFQYYREEENGRGNFPPRFSGLQFPNYSSELNVNALELDDSALYLCASSQGLAGGPREQYFGPGTRLTVT.

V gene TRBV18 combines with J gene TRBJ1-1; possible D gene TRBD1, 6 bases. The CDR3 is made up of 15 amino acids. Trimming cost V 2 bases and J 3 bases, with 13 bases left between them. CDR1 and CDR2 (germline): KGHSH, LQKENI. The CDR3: CASSPGQGRHTEAFF. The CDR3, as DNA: TGTGCCAGCTCACCAGGGCAGGGGCGTCACACTGAAGCTTTCTTT. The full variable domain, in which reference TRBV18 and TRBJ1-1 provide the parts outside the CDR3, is NAGVMQNPRHLVRRRGQEARLRCSPMKGHSHVYWYRQLPEEGLKFMVYLQKENIIDESGMPKERFSAEFPKEGPSILRIQQVVRGDSAAYFCASSPGQGRHTEAFFGQGTRLTVV.

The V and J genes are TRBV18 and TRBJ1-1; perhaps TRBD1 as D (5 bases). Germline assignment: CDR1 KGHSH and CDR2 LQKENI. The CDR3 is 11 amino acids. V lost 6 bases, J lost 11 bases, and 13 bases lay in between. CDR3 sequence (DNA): TGTGCCAGCTCCCTTGGGGGTGTGGCTTTCTTT. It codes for CASSLGGVAFF.

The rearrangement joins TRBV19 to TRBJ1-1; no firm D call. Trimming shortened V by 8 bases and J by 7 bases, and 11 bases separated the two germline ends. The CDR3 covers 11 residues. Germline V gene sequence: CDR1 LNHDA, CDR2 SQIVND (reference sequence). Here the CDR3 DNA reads TGTGCCAGTGGTACAAGGGTTGAAGCTTTCTTT. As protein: CASGTRVEAFF.

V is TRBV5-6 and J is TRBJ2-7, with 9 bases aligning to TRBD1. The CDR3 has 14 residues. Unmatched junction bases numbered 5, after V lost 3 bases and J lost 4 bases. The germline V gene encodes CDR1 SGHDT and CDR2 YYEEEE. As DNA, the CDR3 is TGTGCCAGCAGCTACGACAGGGGGGAGTACGAGCAGTACTTC. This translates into CASSYDRGEYEQYF. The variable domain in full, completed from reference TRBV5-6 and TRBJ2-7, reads DAGVTQSPTHLIKTRGQQVTLRCSPKSGHDTVSWYQQALGQGPQFIFQYYEEEERQRGNFPDRFSGHQFPNYSSELNVNALLLGDSALYLCASSYDRGEYEQYFGPGTRLTVT.

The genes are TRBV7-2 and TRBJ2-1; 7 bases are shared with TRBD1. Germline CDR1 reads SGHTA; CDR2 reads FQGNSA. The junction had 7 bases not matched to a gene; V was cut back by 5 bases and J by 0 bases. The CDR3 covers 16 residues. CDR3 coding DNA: TGTGCCAGCAGCAAAACGGGACAGAGCTCCTACAATGAGCAGTTCTTC. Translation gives CASSKTGQSSYNEQFF.

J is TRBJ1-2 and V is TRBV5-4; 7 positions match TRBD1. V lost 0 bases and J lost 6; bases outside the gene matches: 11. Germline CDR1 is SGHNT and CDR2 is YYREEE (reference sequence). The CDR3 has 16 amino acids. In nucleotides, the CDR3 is TGTGCCAGCAGCTTGGCCTCGACTCCAGGGGGAGATGGCTACACCTTC. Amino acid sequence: CASSLASTPGGDGYTF.

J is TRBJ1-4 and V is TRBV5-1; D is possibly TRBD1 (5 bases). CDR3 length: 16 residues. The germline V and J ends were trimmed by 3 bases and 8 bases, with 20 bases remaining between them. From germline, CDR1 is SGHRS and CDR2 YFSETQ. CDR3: CASSSTAGGEGEKLFF. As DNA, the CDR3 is TGCGCCAGCAGCTCGACGGCCGGGGGGGAAGGCGAAAAACTGTTTTTT.

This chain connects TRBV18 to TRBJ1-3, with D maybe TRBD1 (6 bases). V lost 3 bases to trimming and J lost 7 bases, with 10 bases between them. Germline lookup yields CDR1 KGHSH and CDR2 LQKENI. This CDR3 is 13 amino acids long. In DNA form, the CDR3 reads TGTGCCAGCTCACCCGACAGGCTCAACACCATATATTTT. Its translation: CASSPDRLNTIYF.

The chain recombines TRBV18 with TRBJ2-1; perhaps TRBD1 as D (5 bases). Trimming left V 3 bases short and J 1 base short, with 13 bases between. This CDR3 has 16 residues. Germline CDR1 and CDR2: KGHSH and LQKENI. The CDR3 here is CASSPPTTVSYNEQFF. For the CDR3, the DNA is TGTGCCAGCTCACCGCCTACGACAGTTTCCTACAATGAGCAGTTCTTC.

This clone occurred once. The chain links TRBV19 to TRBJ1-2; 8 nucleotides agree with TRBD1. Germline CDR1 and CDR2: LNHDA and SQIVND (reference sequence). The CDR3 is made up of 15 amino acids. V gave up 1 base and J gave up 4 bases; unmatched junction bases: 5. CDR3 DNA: TGTGCCAGTAGTATAGTTTTCGGACAGGGCTATGGCTACACCTTC. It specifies CASSIVFGQGYGYTF.

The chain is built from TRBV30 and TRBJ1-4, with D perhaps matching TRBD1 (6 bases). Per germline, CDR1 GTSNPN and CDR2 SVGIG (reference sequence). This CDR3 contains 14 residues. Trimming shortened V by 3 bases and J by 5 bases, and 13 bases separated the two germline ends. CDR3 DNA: TGTGCCTGGAGGCCAGGGGTGGAGAATGAAAAACTGTTTTTT. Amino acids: CAWRPGVENEKLFF.

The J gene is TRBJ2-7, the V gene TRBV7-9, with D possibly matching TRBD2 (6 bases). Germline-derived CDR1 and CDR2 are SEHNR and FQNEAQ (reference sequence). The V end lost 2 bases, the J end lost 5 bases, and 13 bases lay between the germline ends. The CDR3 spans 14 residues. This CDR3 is CASSLPGDVDEQYF. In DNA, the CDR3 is TGTGCCAGCAGCTTACCGGGGGACGTCGACGAGCAGTACTTC.

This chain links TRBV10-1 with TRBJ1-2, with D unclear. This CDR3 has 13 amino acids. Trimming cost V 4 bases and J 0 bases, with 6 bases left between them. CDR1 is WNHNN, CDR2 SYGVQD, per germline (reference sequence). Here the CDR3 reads CASSVQPNYGYTF. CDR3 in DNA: TGCGCCAGCAGTGTCCAGCCTAACTATGGCTACACCTTC.

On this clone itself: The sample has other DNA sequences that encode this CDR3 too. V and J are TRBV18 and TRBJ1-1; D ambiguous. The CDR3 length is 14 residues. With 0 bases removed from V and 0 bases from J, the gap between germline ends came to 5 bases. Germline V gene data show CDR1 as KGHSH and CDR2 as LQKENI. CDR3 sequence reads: CASSPPSVNTEAFF. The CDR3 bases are TGTGCCAGCTCACCACCGTCTGTGAACACTGAAGCTTTCTTT.

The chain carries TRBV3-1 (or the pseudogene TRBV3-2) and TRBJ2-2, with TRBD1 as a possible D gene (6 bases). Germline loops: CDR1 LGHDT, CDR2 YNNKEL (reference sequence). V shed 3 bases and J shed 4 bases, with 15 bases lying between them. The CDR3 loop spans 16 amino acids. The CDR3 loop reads CASSHRTGRSTGELFF. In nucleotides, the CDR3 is TGTGCCAGCAGCCATCGAACAGGGCGATCCACCGGGGAGCTGTTTTTT.

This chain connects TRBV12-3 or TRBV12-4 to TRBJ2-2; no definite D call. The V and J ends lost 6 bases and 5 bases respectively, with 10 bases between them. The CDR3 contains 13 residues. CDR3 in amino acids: CASRTHETGELFF. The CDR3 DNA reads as TGTGCCAGCAGGACTCACGAAACCGGGGAGCTGTTTTTT.

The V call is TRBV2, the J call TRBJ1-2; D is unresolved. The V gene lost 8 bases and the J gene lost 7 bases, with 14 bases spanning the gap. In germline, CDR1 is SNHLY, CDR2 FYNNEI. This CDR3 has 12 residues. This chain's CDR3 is CASEDIAGGYTF. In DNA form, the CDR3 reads TGTGCCAGCGAGGATATAGCGGGTGGCTACACCTTC.

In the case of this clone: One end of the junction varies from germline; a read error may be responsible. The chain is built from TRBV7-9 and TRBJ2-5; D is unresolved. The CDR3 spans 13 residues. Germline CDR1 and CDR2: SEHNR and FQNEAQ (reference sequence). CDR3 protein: CASNLRTGETQYF. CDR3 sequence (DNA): TGTGCCAGCAACTTAAGGACCGGGGAGACCCAGTACTTC.